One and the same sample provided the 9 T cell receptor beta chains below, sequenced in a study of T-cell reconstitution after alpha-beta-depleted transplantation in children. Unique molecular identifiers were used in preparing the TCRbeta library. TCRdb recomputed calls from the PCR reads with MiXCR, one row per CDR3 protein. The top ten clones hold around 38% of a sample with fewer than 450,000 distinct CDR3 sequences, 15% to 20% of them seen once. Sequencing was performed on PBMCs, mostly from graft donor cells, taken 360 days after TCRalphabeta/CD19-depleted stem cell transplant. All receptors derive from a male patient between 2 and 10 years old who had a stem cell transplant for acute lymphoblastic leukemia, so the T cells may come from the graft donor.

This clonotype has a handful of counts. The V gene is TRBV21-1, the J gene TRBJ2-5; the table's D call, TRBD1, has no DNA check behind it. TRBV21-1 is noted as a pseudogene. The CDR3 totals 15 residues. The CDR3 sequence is CASSTGEGRGKTQYF. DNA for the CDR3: TGTGCCAGCAGCACAGGCGAGGGACGTGGGAAGACCCAGTACTTC.

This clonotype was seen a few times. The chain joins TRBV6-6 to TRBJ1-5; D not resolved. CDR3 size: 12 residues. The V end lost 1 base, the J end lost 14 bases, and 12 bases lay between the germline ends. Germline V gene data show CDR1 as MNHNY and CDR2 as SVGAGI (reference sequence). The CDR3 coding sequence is TGTGCCAGCAGTTACTTGTTAGGTCTTAAGCATTTT. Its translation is CASSYLLGLKHF.

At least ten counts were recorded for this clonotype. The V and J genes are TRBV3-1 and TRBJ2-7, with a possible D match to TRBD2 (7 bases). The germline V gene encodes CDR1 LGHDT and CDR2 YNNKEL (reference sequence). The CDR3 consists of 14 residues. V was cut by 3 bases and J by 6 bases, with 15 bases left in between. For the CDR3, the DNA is TGTGCCAGCAGCCAGAGGACTAGAGGGGGCGAGCAGTACTTC. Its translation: CASSQRTRGGEQYF.

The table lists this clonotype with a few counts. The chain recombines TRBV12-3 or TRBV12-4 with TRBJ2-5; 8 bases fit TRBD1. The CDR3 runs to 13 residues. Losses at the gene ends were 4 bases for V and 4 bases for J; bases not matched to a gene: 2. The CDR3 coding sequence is TGTGCCAGCAGTTGGACAGGGAGAGAGACCCAGTACTTC. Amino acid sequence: CASSWTGRETQYF.

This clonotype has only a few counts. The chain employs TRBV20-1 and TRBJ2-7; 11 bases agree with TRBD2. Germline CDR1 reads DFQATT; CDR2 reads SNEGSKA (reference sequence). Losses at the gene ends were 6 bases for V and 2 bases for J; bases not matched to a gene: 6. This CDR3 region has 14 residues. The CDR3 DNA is TGCAGTGCGATTAGACTAGCGGGACCCTACGAGCAGTACTTC. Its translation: CSAIRLAGPYEQYF.

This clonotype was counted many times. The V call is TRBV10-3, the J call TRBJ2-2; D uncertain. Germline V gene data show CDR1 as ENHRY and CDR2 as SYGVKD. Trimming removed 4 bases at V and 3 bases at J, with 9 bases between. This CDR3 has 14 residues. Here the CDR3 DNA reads TGTGCCATCAGTGGGATCGTGGACACCGGGGAGCTGTTTTTT. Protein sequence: CAISGIVDTGELFF.

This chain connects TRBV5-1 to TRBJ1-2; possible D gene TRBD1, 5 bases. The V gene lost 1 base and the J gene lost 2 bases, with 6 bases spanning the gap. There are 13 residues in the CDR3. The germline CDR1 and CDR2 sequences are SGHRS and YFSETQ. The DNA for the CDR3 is TGCGCCAGCAGCTTGCCAGGGAACTATGGCTACACCTTC. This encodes CASSLPGNYGYTF.

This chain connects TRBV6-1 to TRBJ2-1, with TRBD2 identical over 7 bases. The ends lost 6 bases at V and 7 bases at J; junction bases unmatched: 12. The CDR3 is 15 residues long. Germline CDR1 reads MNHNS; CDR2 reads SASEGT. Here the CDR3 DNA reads TGTGCCAGCAGCTTGACCGGGACTACCCCGAATGAGCAGTTCTTC. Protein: CASSLTGTTPNEQFF.

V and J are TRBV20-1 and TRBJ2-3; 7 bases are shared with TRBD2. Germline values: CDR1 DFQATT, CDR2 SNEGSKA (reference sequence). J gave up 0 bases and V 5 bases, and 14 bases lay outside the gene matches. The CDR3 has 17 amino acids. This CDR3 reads CSAEVQASGASTDTQYF. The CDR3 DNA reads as TGCAGTGCTGAGGTCCAAGCTAGCGGAGCTAGCACAGATACGCAGTATTTT.